This T cell receptor beta chain derives from a study of patients and donors after allogeneic stem cell transplantation. The germline V gene encodes CDR1 LNHDA and CDR2 SQIVND (reference sequence). The junction had 3 bases not matched to a gene; V was cut back by 5 bases and J by 3 bases. The CDR3 is 14 residues long. TCRdb redid the calling of the RT-PCR reads with MiXCR, one entry per CDR3 protein. Of about a million distinct CDR3 sequences in the sample, approximately 19% were seen once. Sequenced sample: blood, either unsorted or a sorted T cell fraction (not recorded which). The J gene is TRBJ2-1, the V gene TRBV19; TRBD1 matches 8 bases. The clonotype comes from a human donor who was either an allogeneic HSCT recipient or a stem cell or donor lymphocyte infusion donor (not recorded which). It is not recorded whose cells these are; they may come from a transplant donor. The CDR3 is CASSGTGVYNEQFF. The DNA for the CDR3 is TGTGCCAGTAGTGGGACAGGAGTCTACAATGAGCAGTTCTTC.